This is a list of T cell receptor beta chains from one sample in a study of Ad26.COV2.S vaccination and SARS-CoV-2 variants. Profiling relied on immunoSEQ multiplex PCR, and the TCRdb table lists in-frame clones only, not all of them. The data hold about 400,000 clones, with roughly 90% observed a single time. Sequences were derived from peripheral blood, sampled in a trial of Ad26.COV2.S vaccine versus placebo. These receptors all come from a person between 18 and 65 years old who received the Ad26.COV2.S COVID-19 vaccine or a placebo. CDR3s include the opening cysteine and the closing phenylalanine or tryptophan. D genes are given only for firm matches.

d_gene: -
j_gene: TRBJ1-3
v_gene: TRBV6-6
CDR3aa: CASSTGFGDTIYF

d_gene: TRBD1
j_gene: TRBJ2-5
v_gene: TRBV18
CDR3aa: CASSRQGQLIFQETQYF

d_gene: -
j_gene: TRBJ2-7
v_gene: TRBV12-3/TRBV12-4
CDR3aa: CASSFAPSYEQYF

d_gene: TRBD2
j_gene: TRBJ2-7
v_gene: TRBV7-9
CDR3aa: CASSPREGTYEQYF

d_gene: TRBD1
j_gene: TRBJ1-2
v_gene: TRBV2
CDR3aa: CASRTGTGGLGYTF

d_gene: -
j_gene: TRBJ2-7
v_gene: TRBV6-5
CDR3aa: CASSLRYYEQYF

d_gene: TRBD1
j_gene: TRBJ1-1
v_gene: TRBV2
CDR3aa: CASSDPDRGTEAFF

d_gene: -
j_gene: TRBJ2-7
v_gene: TRBV28
CDR3aa: CASRAGSPYEQYF

d_gene: -
j_gene: TRBJ2-1
v_gene: TRBV19
CDR3aa: CASSNLATYNEQFF

d_gene: TRBD2
j_gene: TRBJ2-3
v_gene: TRBV11-1
CDR3aa: CASSFPGLAPDTQYF

d_gene: -
j_gene: TRBJ1-1
v_gene: TRBV27
CDR3aa: CASSLLQGGGAFF

d_gene: -
j_gene: TRBJ2-5
v_gene: TRBV7-3
CDR3aa: CASSPLGGLQETQYF

d_gene: -
j_gene: TRBJ1-2
v_gene: TRBV4-1
CDR3aa: CASSQDERIYGYTF

d_gene: -
j_gene: TRBJ2-1
v_gene: TRBV10-3
CDR3aa: CASGSGPRDNEQFF

d_gene: TRBD1
j_gene: TRBJ1-2
v_gene: TRBV10-3
CDR3aa: CAISETGGRFDYGYTF

d_gene: TRBD1
j_gene: TRBJ2-2
v_gene: TRBV9
CDR3aa: CASSLRGQQNTGELFF

d_gene: TRBD1
j_gene: TRBJ2-2
v_gene: TRBV7-3
CDR3aa: CASSADRGTGELFF

d_gene: -
j_gene: TRBJ1-6
v_gene: TRBV10-1
CDR3aa: CAGIKRNNSPLHF

d_gene: -
j_gene: TRBJ2-2
v_gene: TRBV24-1
CDR3aa: CATREGMSGELFF

d_gene: -
j_gene: TRBJ2-2
v_gene: TRBV24-1
CDR3aa: CATSEHREAGELFF

d_gene: TRBD2
j_gene: TRBJ2-1
v_gene: TRBV6-2/TRBV6-3
CDR3aa: CASSTSGGQKFF

d_gene: -
j_gene: TRBJ1-1
v_gene: TRBV6-4
CDR3aa: CASRMTPNTEAFF